The 8 T cell receptor beta chains below were found in one sample sequenced in a study of OX40 agonist ivuxolimab in advanced cancers. Profiled with immunoSEQ multiplex PCR; TCRdb holds only in-frame clones, not every one. The profile shows roughly 88,000 clones, about 90% of them singletons. Sample: CD4+ or CD8+ T cells sorted from blood, taken in a trial of the OX40 agonist ivuxolimab. The receptors derive from an adult with an advanced solid tumor such as melanoma, head and neck, liver or kidney cancer.

The chain couples TRBV27 to TRBJ1-2; 7 positions agree with TRBD1. Germline lookup yields CDR1 MNHEY and CDR2 SMNVEV (reference sequence). This CDR3 has 14 amino acids. Trimming removed 5 bases from V and 4 bases from J; junction bases left unmatched: 7. CDR3 sequence: CASSARDRPYGYTF. CDR3 in DNA: TGTGCCAGCAGTGCGCGGGACAGACCCTATGGCTACACCTTC.

The J gene is TRBJ2-5, the V gene TRBV20-1, with D perhaps assigned TRBD1 or TRBD2 (5 bases each). Trimming pared 6 bases from V and 5 bases from J, leaving 10 bases between. Germline V gene lookup returns CDR1 DFQATT and CDR2 SNEGSKA (reference sequence). The length of the CDR3 is 11 residues. Here the CDR3 reads CSALWGETQYF. The DNA of the CDR3 is TGCAGTGCCCTCTGGGGGGAGACCCAGTACTTC.

This rearrangement joins TRBV7-8 to TRBJ1-4; TRBD1 aligns across 7 bases. CDR1 and CDR2 from the germline V gene are SGHVS and FQNEAQ. This CDR3 comprises 15 residues. Trimming cost V 4 bases and J 5 bases; bases outside gene matches: 7. The CDR3 DNA follows: TGTGCCAGCAGCTCGACGACAGGGTCGAATGAAAAACTGTTTTTT. This gives the protein CASSSTTGSNEKLFF.

The chain employs TRBV9 and TRBJ1-2; 7 bases agree with TRBD1. In germline, CDR1 is SGDLS, CDR2 YYNGEE. J was trimmed by 4 bases and V by 4 bases; bases with no gene match: 10. CDR3 size: 15 residues. In DNA form, the CDR3 reads TGTGCCAGCAGCCCCCGGACAGGCAAAGGCTATGGCTACACCTTC. Translating it yields CASSPRTGKGYGYTF.

The chain links TRBV7-8 to TRBJ2-7, with 9 nucleotides matching TRBD2. V shed 3 bases, J shed 2 bases, and the junction held 5 bases outside the gene matches. Germline lookup yields CDR1 SGHVS and CDR2 FQNEAQ. This CDR3 has 15 residues. CDR3 coding DNA: TGTGCCAGCAGCTTGAGGACTAGCGCCACCTACGAGCAGTACTTC. Protein product: CASSLRTSATYEQYF.

V and J are TRBV7-2 and TRBJ2-3, with 8 bases identical to TRBD2. CDR1 is SGHTA and CDR2 is FQGNSA in the germline V gene. The CDR3 loop spans 16 amino acids. The J segment lost 1 base and the V segment lost 5 bases, leaving 8 bases of the junction unmatched. The CDR3 nucleotides are TGTGCCAGCAGCCTCTATCCCGGGAGGGGCACAGATACGCAGTATTTT. Translation gives CASSLYPGRGTDTQYF.

This clone was detected only once. V and J are TRBV30 and TRBJ2-3, with a weak D call TRBD2 (5 bases). Trimming took off 0 bases at V and 0 bases at J, with 19 bases between the two ends. The CDR3 has 18 amino acids. Germline V gene lookup returns CDR1 GTSNPN and CDR2 SVGIG (reference sequence). CDR3 amino acids: CAWSVGGPRNPSTDTQYF. The CDR3 nucleotides read TGTGCCTGGAGTGTAGGAGGACCCCGTAATCCTAGCACAGATACGCAGTATTTT.

For this clone: One junction end disagrees with the germline gene, perhaps due to a read error. The chain is built from TRBV5-1 and TRBJ1-4; D is undetermined. The CDR3 sequence is 16 residues long. From germline, CDR1 is SGHRS and CDR2 YFSETQ. The CDR3 DNA is TGCGCCAGCAGCTCAAAAGACGGAGCAACTAGTGAAAAACTGTTTTTT. Translation: CASSSKDGATSEKLFF.